This T cell receptor beta chain was sequenced during a study of blood T cell repertoires in COVID-19. As for the study in general: From the United States, Italy and Spain came samples of acute and convalescent COVID-19.

Only in-frame clones appear in the TCRdb table, and some are missing; sequencing was by immunoSEQ multiplex PCR. The table includes 100,000 to 120,000 clones, roughly 87% detected once. CDR3 size: 13 residues. V shed 2 bases and J shed 3 bases, with 4 bases lying between them. From germline, CDR1 is WNHNN and CDR2 SYGVQD (reference sequence). Input material: peripheral blood. The sequence came from a human donor in a cohort sampled during active COVID-19. The chain couples TRBV10-1 to TRBJ2-2; no definite D call. The chain's CDR3 is CASSERDTGELFF. In nucleotides, the CDR3 is TGCGCCAGCAGTGAGCGGGACACCGGGGAGCTGTTTTTT.